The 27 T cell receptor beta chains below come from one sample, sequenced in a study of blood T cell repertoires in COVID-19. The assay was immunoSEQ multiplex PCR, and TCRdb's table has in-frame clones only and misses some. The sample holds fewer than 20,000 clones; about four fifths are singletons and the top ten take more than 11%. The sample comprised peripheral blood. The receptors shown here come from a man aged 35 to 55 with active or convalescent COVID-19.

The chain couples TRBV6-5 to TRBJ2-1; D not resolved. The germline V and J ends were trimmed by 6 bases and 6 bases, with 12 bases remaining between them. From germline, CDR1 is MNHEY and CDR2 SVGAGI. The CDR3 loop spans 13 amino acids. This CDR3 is CASSLSFPNEQFF. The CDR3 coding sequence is TGTGCCAGCAGCCTCTCTTTCCCCAATGAGCAGTTCTTC.

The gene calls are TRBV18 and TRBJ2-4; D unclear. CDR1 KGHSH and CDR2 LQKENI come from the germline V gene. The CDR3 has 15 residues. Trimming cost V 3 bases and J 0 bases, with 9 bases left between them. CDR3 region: CASSPGRLAKNIQYF. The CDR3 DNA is TGTGCCAGCTCACCCGGTAGACTAGCCAAAAACATTCAGTACTTC.

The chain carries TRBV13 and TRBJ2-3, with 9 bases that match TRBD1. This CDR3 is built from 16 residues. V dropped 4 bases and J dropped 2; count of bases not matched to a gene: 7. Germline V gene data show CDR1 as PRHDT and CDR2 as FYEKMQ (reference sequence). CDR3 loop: CASSSDTGGTTDTQYF. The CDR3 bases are TGTGCCAGCAGCTCTGACACAGGGGGCACCACAGATACGCAGTATTTT.

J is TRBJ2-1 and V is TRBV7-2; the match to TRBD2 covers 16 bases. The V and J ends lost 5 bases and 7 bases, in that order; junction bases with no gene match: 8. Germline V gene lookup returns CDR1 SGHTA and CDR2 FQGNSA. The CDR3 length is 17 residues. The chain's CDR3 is CASSPRGTSGGANEQFF. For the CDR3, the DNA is TGTGCCAGCAGCCCCAGAGGGACTAGCGGGGGGGCGAATGAGCAGTTCTTC.

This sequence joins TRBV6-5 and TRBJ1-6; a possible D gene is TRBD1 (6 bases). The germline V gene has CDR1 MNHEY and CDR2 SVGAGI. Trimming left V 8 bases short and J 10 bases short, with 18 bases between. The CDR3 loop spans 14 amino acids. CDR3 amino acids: CASGIQGLGSPLHF. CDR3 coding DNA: TGTGCCAGCGGTATACAGGGCCTAGGATCACCCCTCCACTTT.

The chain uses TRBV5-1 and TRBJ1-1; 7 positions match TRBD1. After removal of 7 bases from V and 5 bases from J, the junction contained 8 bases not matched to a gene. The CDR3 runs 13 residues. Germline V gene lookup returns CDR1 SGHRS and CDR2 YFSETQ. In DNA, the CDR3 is TGCGCCAGCGGCCACAGGGGTGAAACTGAAGCTTTCTTT. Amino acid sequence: CASGHRGETEAFF.

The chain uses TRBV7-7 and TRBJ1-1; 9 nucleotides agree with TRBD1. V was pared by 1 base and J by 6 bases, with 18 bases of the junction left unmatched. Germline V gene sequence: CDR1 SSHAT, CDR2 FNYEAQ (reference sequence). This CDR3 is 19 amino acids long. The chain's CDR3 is CASSLEAGTGLPTRAEAFF. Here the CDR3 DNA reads TGTGCCAGCAGCTTAGAGGCAGGGACAGGGTTACCTACAAGGGCTGAAGCTTTCTTT. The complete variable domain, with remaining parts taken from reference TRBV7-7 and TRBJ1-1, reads GAGVSQSPRYKVTKRGQDVTLRCDPISSHATLYWYQQALGQGPEFLTYFNYEAQPDKSGLPSDRFSAERPEGSISTLTIQRTEQRDSAMYRCASSLEAGTGLPTRAEAFFGQGTRLTVV.

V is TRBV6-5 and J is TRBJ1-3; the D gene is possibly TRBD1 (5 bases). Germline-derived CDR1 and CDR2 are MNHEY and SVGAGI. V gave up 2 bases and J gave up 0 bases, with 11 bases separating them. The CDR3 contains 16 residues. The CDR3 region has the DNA TGTGCCAGCAGTTACCAGGGCCAATACTCTGGAAACACCATATATTTT. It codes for CASSYQGQYSGNTIYF.

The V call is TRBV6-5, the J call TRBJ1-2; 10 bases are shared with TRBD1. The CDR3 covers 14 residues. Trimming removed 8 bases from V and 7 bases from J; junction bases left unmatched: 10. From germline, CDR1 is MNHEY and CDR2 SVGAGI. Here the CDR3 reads CASGGQGKRGGYTF. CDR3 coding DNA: TGTGCCAGCGGGGGACAGGGGAAAAGGGGTGGCTACACCTTC.

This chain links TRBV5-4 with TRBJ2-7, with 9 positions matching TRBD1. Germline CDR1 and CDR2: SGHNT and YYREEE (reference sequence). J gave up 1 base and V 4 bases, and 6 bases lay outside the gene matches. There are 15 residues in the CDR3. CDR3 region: CASSPTDRGSYEQYF. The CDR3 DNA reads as TGTGCCAGCAGCCCAACTGACAGGGGGTCCTACGAGCAGTACTTC.

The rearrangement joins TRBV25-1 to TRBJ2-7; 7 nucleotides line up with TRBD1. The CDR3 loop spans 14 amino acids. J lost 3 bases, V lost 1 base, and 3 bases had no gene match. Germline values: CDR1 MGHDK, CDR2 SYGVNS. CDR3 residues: CASSEWDSNYEQYF. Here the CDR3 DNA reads TGTGCCAGCAGTGAATGGGACAGCAACTACGAGCAGTACTTC.

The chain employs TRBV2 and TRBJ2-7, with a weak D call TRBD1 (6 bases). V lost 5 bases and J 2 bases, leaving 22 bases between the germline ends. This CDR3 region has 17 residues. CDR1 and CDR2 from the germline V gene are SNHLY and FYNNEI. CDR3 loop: CASSPWTEQVFTYEQYF. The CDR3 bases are TGTGCCAGCAGTCCCTGGACAGAACAAGTATTTACCTACGAGCAGTACTTC.

As DNA, the CDR3 is TGTGCCAGCAGCTTAGTTCTCACAGGGGGTACTGAAGCTTTCTTT. Translated, it gives CASSLVLTGGTEAFF. This rearrangement joins TRBV7-8 to TRBJ1-1, with 8 bases that match TRBD1. Per the germline V gene, CDR1 is SGHVS and CDR2 is FQNEAQ. J lost 5 bases, V lost 1 base, and 6 bases had no gene match. The CDR3 is 15 residues long. Based on the CDR3 plus reference TRBV7-8 and TRBJ1-1, the full variable domain is GAGVSQSPRYKVAKRGQDVALRCDPISGHVSLFWYQQALGQGPEFLTYFQNEAQLDKSGLPSDRFFAERPEGSVSTLKIQRTQQEDSAVYLCASSLVLTGGTEAFFGQGTRLTVV.

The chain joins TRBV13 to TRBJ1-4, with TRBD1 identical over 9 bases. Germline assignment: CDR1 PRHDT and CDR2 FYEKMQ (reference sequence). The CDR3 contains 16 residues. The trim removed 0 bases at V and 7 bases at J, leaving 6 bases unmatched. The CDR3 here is CASSLGADRGTEKLFF. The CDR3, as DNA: TGTGCCAGCAGCTTAGGCGCGGACAGGGGTACTGAAAAACTGTTTTTT.

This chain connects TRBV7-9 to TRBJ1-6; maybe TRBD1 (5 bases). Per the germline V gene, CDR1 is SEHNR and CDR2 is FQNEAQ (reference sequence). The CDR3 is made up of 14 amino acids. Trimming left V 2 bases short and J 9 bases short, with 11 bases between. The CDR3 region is CASSLSQESSPLHF. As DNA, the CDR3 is TGTGCCAGCAGCTTATCACAGGAGAGTTCACCCCTCCACTTT.

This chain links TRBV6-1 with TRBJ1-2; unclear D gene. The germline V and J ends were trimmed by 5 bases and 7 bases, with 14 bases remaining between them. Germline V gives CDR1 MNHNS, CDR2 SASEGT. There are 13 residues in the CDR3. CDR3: CASSSDTATGYTF. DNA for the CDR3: TGTGCCAGCAGTTCAGACACAGCTACTGGCTACACCTTC.

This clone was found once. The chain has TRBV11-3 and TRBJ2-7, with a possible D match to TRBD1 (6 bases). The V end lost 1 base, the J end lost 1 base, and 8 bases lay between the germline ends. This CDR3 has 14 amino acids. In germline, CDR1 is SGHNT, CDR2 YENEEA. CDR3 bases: TGTGCCAGCAGCTTAGCTGGACAGTCCTACGAGCAGTACTTC. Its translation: CASSLAGQSYEQYF. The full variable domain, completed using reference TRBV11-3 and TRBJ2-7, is EAGVVQSPRYKIIEKKQPVAFWCNPISGHNTLYWYLQNLGQGPELLIRYENEEAVDDSQLPKDRFSAERLKGVDSTLKIQPAELGDSAVYLCASSLAGQSYEQYFGPGTRLTVT.

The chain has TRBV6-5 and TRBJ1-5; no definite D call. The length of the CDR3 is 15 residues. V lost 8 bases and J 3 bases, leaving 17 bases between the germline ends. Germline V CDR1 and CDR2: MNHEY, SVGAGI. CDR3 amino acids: CASVRVSENNQPQHF. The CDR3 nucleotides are TGTGCCAGCGTTCGGGTGTCAGAAAACAATCAGCCCCAGCATTTT.

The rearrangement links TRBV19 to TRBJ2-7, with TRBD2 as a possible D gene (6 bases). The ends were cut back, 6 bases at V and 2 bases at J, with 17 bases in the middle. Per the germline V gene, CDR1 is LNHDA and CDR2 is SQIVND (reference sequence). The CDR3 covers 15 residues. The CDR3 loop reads CASSPGVGFPYEQYF. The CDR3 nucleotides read TGTGCCAGTAGCCCGGGGGTGGGGTTCCCCTACGAGCAGTACTTC.

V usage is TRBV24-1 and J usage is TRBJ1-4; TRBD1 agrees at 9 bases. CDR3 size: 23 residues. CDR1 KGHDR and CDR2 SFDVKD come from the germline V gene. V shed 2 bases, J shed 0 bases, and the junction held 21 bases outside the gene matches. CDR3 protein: CATSDWTPNRGRKGQATNEKLFF. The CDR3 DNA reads TGTGCCACCAGTGATTGGACCCCTAACAGGGGGCGTAAAGGGCAGGCAACTAATGAAAAACTGTTTTTT.

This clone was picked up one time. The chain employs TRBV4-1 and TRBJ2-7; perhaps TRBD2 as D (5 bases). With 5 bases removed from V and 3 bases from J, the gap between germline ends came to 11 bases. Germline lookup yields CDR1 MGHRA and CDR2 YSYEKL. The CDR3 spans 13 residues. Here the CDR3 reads CASSADLFYEQYF. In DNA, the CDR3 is TGCGCCAGCAGCGCGGACTTATTCTACGAGCAGTACTTC.

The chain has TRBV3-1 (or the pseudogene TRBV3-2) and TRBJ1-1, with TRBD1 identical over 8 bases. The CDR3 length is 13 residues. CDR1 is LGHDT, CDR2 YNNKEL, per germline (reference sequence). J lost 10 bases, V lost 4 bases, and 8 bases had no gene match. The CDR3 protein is CASSPGQGLGAFF. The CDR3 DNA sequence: TGTGCCAGCAGCCCCGGACAGGGCCTTGGAGCTTTCTTT.

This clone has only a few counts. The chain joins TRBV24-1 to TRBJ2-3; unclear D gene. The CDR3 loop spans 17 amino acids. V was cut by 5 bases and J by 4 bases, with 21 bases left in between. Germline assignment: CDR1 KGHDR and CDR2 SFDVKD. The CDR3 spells CATSGPRSSSSPDTQYF. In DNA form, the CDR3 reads TGTGCCACCAGTGGACCCCGGAGTTCCAGTAGCCCAGATACGCAGTATTTT.

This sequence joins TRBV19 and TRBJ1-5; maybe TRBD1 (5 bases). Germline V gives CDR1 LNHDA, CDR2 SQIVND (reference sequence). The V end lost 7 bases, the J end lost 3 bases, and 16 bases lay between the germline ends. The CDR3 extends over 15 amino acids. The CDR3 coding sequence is TGTGCCAGTACCTCCCGGGGGTACGACAATCAGCCCCAGCATTTT. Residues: CASTSRGYDNQPQHF.

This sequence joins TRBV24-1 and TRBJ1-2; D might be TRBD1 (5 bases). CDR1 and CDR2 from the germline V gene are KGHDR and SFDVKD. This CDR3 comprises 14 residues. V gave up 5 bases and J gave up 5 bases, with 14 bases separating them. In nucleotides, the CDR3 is TGTGCCACCAGTGGTCCCGGGACTCTATATGGCTACACCTTC. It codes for CATSGPGTLYGYTF.

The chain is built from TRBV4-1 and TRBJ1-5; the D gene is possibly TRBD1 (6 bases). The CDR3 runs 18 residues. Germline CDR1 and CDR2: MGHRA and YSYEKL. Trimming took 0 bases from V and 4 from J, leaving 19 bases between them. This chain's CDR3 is CASSQESWQGSRNQPQHF. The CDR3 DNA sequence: TGCGCCAGCAGCCAAGAGTCGTGGCAGGGGTCTAGAAATCAGCCCCAGCATTTT.

For the CDR3, the DNA is TGCAGCGTTGAATTAGGGCTGCGGGGGGCTTTCTTT. Residues: CSVELGLRGAFF. The rearrangement links TRBV29-1 to TRBJ1-1; tentatively, D is TRBD1 (5 bases). The CDR3 runs to 12 residues. Per the germline V gene, CDR1 is SQVTM and CDR2 is ANQGSEA. V lost 2 bases and J lost 11, with 15 bases in between.